This T cell receptor (beta chain) was recovered during a study of metastatic and nonmetastatic thyroid tumors. Concerning this clone: What it binds is unknown.

Study findings and constraints: Malignant thyroid tumors reportedly exceeded benign nodules significantly in TCR beta diversity, with the difference appearing in blood and tumor.

CDR1 and CDR2 (germline): SGHRS, YFSETQ. V lost 4 bases to trimming and J lost 3 bases, with 16 bases between them. This CDR3 spans 15 amino acids. With MiXCR, TCRdb reprocessed the PCR reads. The sample comprises 39,000 or so clones, about 45% of which are singletons, and less than 25% rests with the top ten. No treatment had been given to any patient before thyroid surgery. The chain has TRBV5-1 and TRBJ1-1, with D unresolved. The sequenced material came from tumor tissue. The source is a male donor with papillary thyroid cancer or a benign thyroid nodule (not recorded which). Some clones in this sample may be carry-over from other donors' samples. DNA for the CDR3: TGCGCCAGCAGCGATGGAGGGTCGTCGTACACTGAAGCTTTCTTT. The encoded protein is CASSDGGSSYTEAFF. The entire variable domain, with the rest obtained from reference TRBV5-1 and TRBJ1-1, is as follows: KAGVTQTPRYLIKTRGQQVTLSCSPISGHRSVSWYQQTPGQGLQFLFEYFSETQRNKGNFPGRFSGRQFSNSRSEMNVSTLELGDSALYLCASSDGGSSYTEAFFGQGTRLTVV.